Presented here are 26 T cell receptor beta chains from one specimen sequenced in a study of control samples from healthy donors and cancer patients. Method: immunoSEQ multiplex PCR; TCRdb's copy keeps in-frame clones and lacks some. Of approximately 40,000 clones in the sample, 70% to 75% are singletons; the top ten hold 17%. Material for sequencing was formalin-fixed, paraffin-embedded tissue. All receptors come from a male donor with melanoma.

V usage is TRBV2 and J usage is TRBJ2-7; no clear D. This CDR3 is 12 amino acids long. Germline lookup yields CDR1 SNHLY and CDR2 FYNNEI. The ends were cut back, 7 bases at V and 2 bases at J, with 9 bases in the middle. Here the CDR3 reads CASTEGPYEQYF. The CDR3, as DNA: TGTGCCAGCACCGAAGGTCCCTACGAGCAGTACTTC.

This chain joins TRBV27 and TRBJ1-5; D gene unclear. CDR1 MNHEY and CDR2 SMNVEV come from the germline V gene (reference sequence). This CDR3 is built from 15 residues. V was clipped by 0 bases and J by 4 bases, with 10 bases between them. CDR3 in amino acids: CASSLSSGGNQPQHF. The CDR3 bases are TGTGCCAGCAGTTTATCGTCAGGTGGAAATCAGCCCCAGCATTTT.

The genes are TRBV20-1 and TRBJ2-2; TRBD2 matches at 12 bases. Germline V gives CDR1 DFQATT, CDR2 SNEGSKA (reference sequence). This CDR3 has 14 residues. The ends lost 3 bases at V and 6 bases at J; junction bases unmatched: 2. The CDR3 loop is CSASLAGGPGELFF. CDR3 nucleotides: TGCAGTGCTAGTCTAGCGGGAGGGCCCGGGGAGCTGTTTTTT.

The V and J genes are TRBV28 and TRBJ2-7, with 7 bases aligning to TRBD1. V was clipped by 6 bases and J by 0 bases; unmatched bases: 11. This CDR3 comprises 16 residues. CDR1 and CDR2 from the germline V gene are MDHEN and SYDVKM. CDR3: CASRPGYRDSSYEQYF. The CDR3 DNA follows: TGTGCCAGCAGACCCGGGTACCGGGACAGCTCCTACGAGCAGTACTTC.

This chain connects TRBV28 to TRBJ1-2; D might be TRBD1 (5 bases). The V gene lost 1 base and the J gene lost 3 bases, with 18 bases spanning the gap. From germline, CDR1 is MDHEN and CDR2 SYDVKM. CDR3 length equals 17 residues. CDR3 amino acids: CASSLFAAGGNHYGYTF. The CDR3 DNA is TGTGCCAGCAGTTTATTCGCCGCCGGGGGGAACCACTATGGCTACACCTTC.

This rearrangement joins TRBV7-2 to TRBJ2-7; possibly TRBD1 for D (6 bases). Germline V gives CDR1 SGHTA, CDR2 FQGNSA. V shed 5 bases and J shed 3 bases, with 14 bases lying between them. The CDR3 is 14 amino acids. CDR3 in DNA: TGTGCCAGCAGCGTTCGCCCGACAGGCTACGAGCAGTACTTC. It specifies CASSVRPTGYEQYF.

The chain has TRBV29-1 and TRBJ2-7, with 10 bases lining up with TRBD2. From germline, CDR1 is SQVTM and CDR2 ANQGSEA. The CDR3 contains 13 residues. With V trimmed by 4 bases and J by 1 base, 1 base remained unmatched. CDR3 nucleotide sequence: TGCAGCGTTGCTAGCGGGAGTTCCTACGAGCAGTACTTC. This codes for CSVASGSSYEQYF.

V usage is TRBV11-3 and J usage is TRBJ2-1; perhaps D is TRBD1 or TRBD2 (6 bases each). Trimming shortened V by 5 bases and J by 6 bases, and 14 bases separated the two germline ends. Germline loops: CDR1 SGHNT, CDR2 YENEEA. This CDR3 has 14 residues. CDR3 sequence reads: CASSRGLASNEQFF. CDR3 nucleotide sequence: TGTGCCAGCAGCCGGGGGCTAGCCAGCAATGAGCAGTTCTTC.

This chain uses TRBV18 with TRBJ1-1; D perhaps matches TRBD1 (6 bases). This CDR3 comprises 15 residues. V lost 6 bases and J lost 0, with 14 bases in between. The germline V gene has CDR1 KGHSH and CDR2 LQKENI. The DNA for the CDR3 is TGTGCCAGCTCGCGCAAGGGGGAAATGAACACTGAAGCTTTCTTT. It specifies CASSRKGEMNTEAFF.

This clone counts as large. The V call is TRBV14, the J call TRBJ2-1; D unclear. Germline assignment: CDR1 SGHDN and CDR2 FVKESK. There are 12 residues in the CDR3. With 4 bases removed from V and 8 bases from J, the gap between germline ends came to 9 bases. The CDR3 protein is CASSPYGYEQFF. The CDR3 nucleotides are TGTGCCAGCAGCCCTTATGGGTATGAGCAGTTCTTC.

The rearrangement uses TRBV3-1 (or the pseudogene TRBV3-2) and TRBJ2-2; 15 nucleotides match TRBD2. Germline CDR1 LGHDT, CDR2 YNNKEL (reference sequence). The junction had 4 bases not matched to a gene; V was cut back by 2 bases and J by 9 bases. This CDR3 region has 16 residues. The DNA of the CDR3 is TGTGCCAGCAGCCAACCGGGACTAGCGGGAGGTCGGGAGCTGTTTTTT. Amino acids: CASSQPGLAGGRELFF.

The CDR3 sequence is CASSQDAQGFQPQHF. DNA of the CDR3: TGTGCCAGCAGCCAAGATGCCCAGGGGTTTCAGCCCCAGCATTTT. The V and J genes are TRBV3-1 (or the pseudogene TRBV3-2) and TRBJ1-5, with TRBD1 as a possible D gene (6 bases). Germline-derived CDR1 and CDR2 are LGHDT and YNNKEL (reference sequence). The CDR3 runs to 15 residues. V gave up 0 bases and J gave up 6 bases, with 12 bases separating them.

This chain uses TRBV5-6 with TRBJ2-7; 10 bases match TRBD2. Trimming took 4 bases from V and 0 from J; bases not matched to a gene: 4. The germline gives CDR1 SGHDT, CDR2 YYEEEE. This CDR3 has 15 residues. CDR3 sequence reads: CASSAPSGSSYEQYF. Here the CDR3 DNA reads TGTGCCAGCAGCGCACCTAGCGGGAGCTCCTACGAGCAGTACTTC. The complete variable domain, with remaining parts taken from reference TRBV5-6 and TRBJ2-7, reads DAGVTQSPTHLIKTRGQQVTLRCSPKSGHDTVSWYQQALGQGPQFIFQYYEEEERQRGNFPDRFSGHQFPNYSSELNVNALLLGDSALYLCASSAPSGSSYEQYFGPGTRLTVT.

This clone was seen once. This rearrangement joins TRBV2 to TRBJ2-5; TRBD2 agrees at 9 bases. With 2 bases clipped from V and 2 bases from J, the junction kept 9 bases outside the gene matches. The CDR3 covers 17 residues. The germline gives CDR1 SNHLY, CDR2 FYNNEI. The CDR3 loop is CASSENRWREGQETQYF. The CDR3 DNA is TGTGCCAGCAGTGAAAATCGTTGGCGGGAGGGTCAAGAGACCCAGTACTTC.

This clone turned up a few times. V gene TRBV2 combines with J gene TRBJ2-7; TRBD2 agrees at 11 bases. There are 17 residues in the CDR3. The V segment lost 4 bases and the J segment 4 bases; nucleotides outside the gene matches: 12. CDR1 SNHLY and CDR2 FYNNEI come from the germline V gene. The CDR3 loop reads CASSVPSGRTHLYEQYF. The CDR3 DNA follows: TGTGCCAGCAGTGTCCCTAGCGGGAGGACTCACTTATACGAGCAGTACTTC.

Judged by abundance, this clone is medium-sized (0.01 to 0.1%). CDR3 sequence reads: CASSAGQGASTDTQYF. CDR3 nucleotide sequence: TGCGCCAGCAGCGCCGGACAGGGGGCGAGCACAGATACGCAGTATTTT. This chain uses TRBV5-1 with TRBJ2-3; TRBD1 matches 11 bases. The CDR3 spans 16 residues. Losses at the gene ends were 4 bases for V and 0 bases for J; bases not matched to a gene: 4. Germline-derived CDR1 and CDR2 are SGHRS and YFSETQ. The variable domain in full, completed from reference TRBV5-1 and TRBJ2-3, reads KAGVTQTPRYLIKTRGQQVTLSCSPISGHRSVSWYQQTPGQGLQFLFEYFSETQRNKGNFPGRFSGRQFSNSRSEMNVSTLELGDSALYLCASSAGQGASTDTQYFGPGTRLTVL.

By share of the sample, this clone is large. This chain connects TRBV28 to TRBJ2-5; TRBD2 is a possible D gene (6 bases). V was pared by 4 bases and J by 1 base, with 16 bases between. The CDR3 is 16 amino acids. Per germline, CDR1 MDHEN and CDR2 SYDVKM. CDR3 region: CASSSRRAGRQETQYF. The CDR3 nucleotides are TGTGCCAGCAGTTCACGGAGGGCAGGTCGCCAAGAGACCCAGTACTTC.

The J gene is TRBJ2-7, the V gene TRBV11-2; possible D gene TRBD1, 6 bases. Per germline, CDR1 SGHAT and CDR2 FQNNGV. The CDR3 runs 13 residues. The V gene lost 5 bases and the J gene lost 2 bases, with 10 bases spanning the gap. The CDR3 protein is CASSLGQTYEQYF. The CDR3 DNA reads TGTGCCAGCAGCCTTGGACAGACCTACGAGCAGTACTTC.

This clone was picked up a small number of times. V gene TRBV29-1 combines with J gene TRBJ2-7; 11 positions agree with TRBD2. With 6 bases clipped from V and 1 base from J, the junction kept 5 bases outside the gene matches. Per the germline V gene, CDR1 is SQVTM and CDR2 is ANQGSEA. This CDR3 is built from 14 residues. As DNA, the CDR3 is TGCAGCGTAGCCGGGACTAGCGGTTCCTACGAGCAGTACTTC. Protein sequence: CSVAGTSGSYEQYF.

The V call is TRBV2, the J call TRBJ2-3; unclear D gene. Trimming pared 9 bases from V and 6 bases from J, leaving 16 bases between. CDR3 length: 13 amino acids. Germline V gene sequence: CDR1 SNHLY, CDR2 FYNNEI. CDR3 residues: CARRRKLWDTQYF. The CDR3 DNA is TGTGCCAGACGGCGAAAGCTTTGGGATACGCAGTATTTT.

Only one count was recorded for this clone. CDR3 nucleotides: TGTGCCAGCAGCAGGGGGCGGATGAACACTGAAGCTTTCTTT. Protein product: CASSRGRMNTEAFF. The genes are TRBV2 and TRBJ1-1, with 8 bases aligning to TRBD1. The CDR3 has 14 amino acids. Trimming took 6 bases from V and 0 from J; bases not matched to a gene: 3. Germline CDR1 is SNHLY and CDR2 is FYNNEI.

This chain uses TRBV28 with TRBJ2-3; TRBD2 agrees at 12 bases. Looked up from germline, CDR1 is MDHEN and CDR2 is SYDVKM. The CDR3 length is 15 residues. Trimming at V came to 6 bases and at J to 6 bases, leaving 7 bases not matched to a gene. CDR3 in amino acids: CASRLGLAGYDTQYF. The CDR3 DNA reads as TGTGCCAGCAGGCTCGGACTAGCGGGATACGATACGCAGTATTTT.

The chain has TRBV18 and TRBJ1-2; TRBD1 might be the D (5 bases). Looked up from germline, CDR1 is KGHSH and CDR2 is LQKENI. The germline V and J ends were trimmed by 3 bases and 6 bases, with 14 bases remaining between them. CDR3 length equals 14 residues. The CDR3 spells CASSPAQGSHGYTF. The DNA of the CDR3 is TGTGCCAGCTCACCGGCTCAGGGTTCCCATGGCTACACCTTC. The entire variable domain, with the rest obtained from reference TRBV18 and TRBJ1-2, is as follows: NAGVMQNPRHLVRRRGQEARLRCSPMKGHSHVYWYRQLPEEGLKFMVYLQKENIIDESGMPKERFSAEFPKEGPSILRIQQVVRGDSAAYFCASSPAQGSHGYTFGSGTRLTVV.

The gene calls are TRBV6-5 and TRBJ2-7; 7 bases match TRBD1. CDR3 size: 16 residues. The trim removed 0 bases at V and 3 bases at J, leaving 8 bases unmatched. In germline, CDR1 is MNHEY, CDR2 SVGAGI. CDR3 bases: TGTGCCAGCAGTTACTCACCCGGGACAGCCATCTACGAGCAGTACTTC. Amino acid sequence: CASSYSPGTAIYEQYF.

This clone was found a few times. The chain joins TRBV5-1 to TRBJ2-1; 14 nucleotides match TRBD2. Per the germline V gene, CDR1 is SGHRS and CDR2 is YFSETQ. V shed 6 bases, J shed 10 bases, and the junction held 9 bases outside the gene matches. CDR3 length equals 15 residues. For the CDR3, the DNA is TGCGCCAGCAATACCGGGACTAGCGGGAGTGACGAGCAGTTCTTC. It specifies CASNTGTSGSDEQFF.

V usage is TRBV27 and J usage is TRBJ2-3; D may match TRBD1 or TRBD2 (6 bases each). Trimming removed 7 bases from V and 4 bases from J, with 18 bases in between. CDR3 size: 15 residues. CDR1 is MNHEY, CDR2 SMNVEV, per germline (reference sequence). CDR3 residues: CASTSFWGAPDTQYF. The CDR3 DNA is TGTGCCAGCACCTCCTTTTGGGGGGCCCCAGATACGCAGTATTTT.